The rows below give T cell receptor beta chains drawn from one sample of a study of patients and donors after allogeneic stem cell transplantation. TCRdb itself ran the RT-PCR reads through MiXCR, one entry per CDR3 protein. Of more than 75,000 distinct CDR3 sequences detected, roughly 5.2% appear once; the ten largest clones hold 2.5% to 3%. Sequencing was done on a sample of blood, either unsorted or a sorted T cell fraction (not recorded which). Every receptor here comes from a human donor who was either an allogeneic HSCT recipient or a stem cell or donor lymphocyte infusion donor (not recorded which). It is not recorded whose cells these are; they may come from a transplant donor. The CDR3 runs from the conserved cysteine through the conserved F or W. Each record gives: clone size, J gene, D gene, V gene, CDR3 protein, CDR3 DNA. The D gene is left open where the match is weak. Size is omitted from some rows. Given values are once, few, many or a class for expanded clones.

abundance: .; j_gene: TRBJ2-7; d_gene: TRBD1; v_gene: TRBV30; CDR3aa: CAWGLGTGIPYEQYF; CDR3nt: TGTGCCTGGGGCCTCGGGACAGGTATCCCCTACGAGCAGTACTTC
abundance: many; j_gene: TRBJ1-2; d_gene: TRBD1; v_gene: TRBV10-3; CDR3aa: CAIRKTGSGYTF; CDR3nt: TGTGCCATCAGAAAGACAGGGTCGGGCTACACCTTC
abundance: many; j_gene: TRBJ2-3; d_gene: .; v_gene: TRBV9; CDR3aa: CASSVEEGARQYF; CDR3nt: TGTGCCAGCAGCGTAGAGGAGGGAGCCCGGCAGTATTTT
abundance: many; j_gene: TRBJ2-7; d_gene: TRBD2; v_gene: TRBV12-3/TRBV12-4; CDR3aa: CASSLIGGAYEQYF; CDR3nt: TGTGCCAGCAGTTTAATTGGGGGGGCCTACGAGCAGTACTTC
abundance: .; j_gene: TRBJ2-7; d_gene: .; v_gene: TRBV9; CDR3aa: CASSVVTNVSTEREQYF; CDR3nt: TGTGCCAGCAGCGTAGTAACCAACGTCTCTACGGAGAGAGAGCAGTACTTC
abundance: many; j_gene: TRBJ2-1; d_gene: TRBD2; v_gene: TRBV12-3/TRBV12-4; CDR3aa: CASSLGDSGSNVEQFF; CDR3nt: TGTGCCAGCAGTTTAGGTGATAGCGGGAGTAATGTTGAGCAGTTCTTC
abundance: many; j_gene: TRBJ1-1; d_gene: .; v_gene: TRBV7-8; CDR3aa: CASSLGLSTGDTEAFF; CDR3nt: TGTGCCAGCAGCTTAGGGCTATCGACGGGCGACACTGAAGCTTTCTTT
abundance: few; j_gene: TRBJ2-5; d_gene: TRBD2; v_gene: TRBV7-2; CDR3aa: CASSLLAGGAMGETQYF; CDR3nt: TGTGCCAGCAGCCTTCTAGCCGGGGGGGCGATGGGAGAGACCCAGTACTTC
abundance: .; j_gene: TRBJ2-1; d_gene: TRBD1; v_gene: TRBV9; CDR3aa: CASSAGTGPGQDEQFF; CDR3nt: TGTGCCAGCAGCGCCGGGACAGGACCGGGCCAGGATGAGCAGTTCTTC
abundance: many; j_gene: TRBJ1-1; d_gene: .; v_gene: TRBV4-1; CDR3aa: CASSHTRPGRRITEAFF; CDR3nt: TGCGCCAGCAGCCACACTAGACCGGGACGCAGAATCACTGAAGCTTTCTTT
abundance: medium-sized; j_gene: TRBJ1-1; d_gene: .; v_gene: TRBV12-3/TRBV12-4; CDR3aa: CASKQGVSTEAFF; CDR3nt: TGTGCCAGCAAACAGGGTGTAAGCACTGAAGCTTTCTTT
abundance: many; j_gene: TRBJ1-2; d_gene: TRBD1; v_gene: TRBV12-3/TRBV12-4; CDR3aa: CASSSTRDSSGYTF; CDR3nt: TGTGCCAGCAGTTCCACCCGGGACAGTTCGGGCTACACCTTC
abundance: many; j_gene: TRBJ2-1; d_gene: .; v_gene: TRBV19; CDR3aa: CATKRRSSYNEQFF; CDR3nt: TGTGCCACCAAGCGGAGGAGCTCCTACAATGAGCAGTTCTTC
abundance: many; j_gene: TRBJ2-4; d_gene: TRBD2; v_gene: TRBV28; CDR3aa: CASSPYPGGAAKNIQYF; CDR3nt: TGTGCCAGCAGCCCCTATCCGGGGGGAGCAGCCAAAAACATTCAGTACTTC
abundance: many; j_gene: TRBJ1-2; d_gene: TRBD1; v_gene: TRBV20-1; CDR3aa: CSALDRVDTF; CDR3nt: TGCAGTGCTTTAGACAGGGTCGACACCTTC
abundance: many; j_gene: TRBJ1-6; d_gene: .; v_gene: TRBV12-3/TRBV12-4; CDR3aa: CASMRDPGPYNSPLHF; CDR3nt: TGTGCCAGCATGAGGGACCCCGGGCCCTATAATTCACCCCTCCACTTT
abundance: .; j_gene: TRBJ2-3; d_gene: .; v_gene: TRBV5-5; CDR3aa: CASSLAGDSRTDTQYF; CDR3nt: TGTGCCAGCAGCTTGGCCGGGGACTCGAGGACAGATACGCAGTATTTT